Shown below are 27 T cell receptor beta chains from a single sample sequenced in a study of blood T cells in healthy people across ages. Then a second PCR, running about 7 to 11 cycles, was carried out with a sample-barcoded 5' primer and a J-beta primer mix. TCRdb called the 5' RACE reads again in MiXCR, with one record for every CDR3 protein. The sample has about a million distinct CDR3 sequences, under 50% seen once. Sequenced input: blood. Every receptor here comes from a man younger than 45 in good health.

This rearrangement joins TRBV7-9 to TRBJ1-6; D perhaps matches TRBD1 (5 bases). Germline CDR1 SEHNR, CDR2 FQNEAQ (reference sequence). With 5 bases removed from V and 8 bases from J, the gap between germline ends came to 16 bases. The CDR3 has 15 amino acids. DNA for the CDR3: TGTGCCAGCAGCACCGGGGCAGCTGATTATTCACCCCTCCACTTT. The encoded protein is CASSTGAADYSPLHF.

This clonotype was detected many times. The chain recombines TRBV6-5 with TRBJ2-7; D call uncertain. This CDR3 region has 15 residues. V was shortened by 0 bases and J by 0 bases, with 9 bases between the two germline ends. Germline lookup yields CDR1 MNHEY and CDR2 SVGAGI. The CDR3 loop reads CASSYSTEFSYEQYF. The CDR3, as DNA: TGTGCCAGCAGTTACTCGACGGAATTCTCCTACGAGCAGTACTTC.

This clonotype was seen just once. The V call is TRBV6-1, the J call TRBJ2-3; D call uncertain. The CDR3 totals 15 residues. The germline gives CDR1 MNHNS, CDR2 SASEGT. V shed 2 bases and J shed 1 base, with 10 bases lying between them. CDR3 sequence (DNA): TGTGCCAGCAGTGAAATTGGGGTTCGCACAGATACGCAGTATTTT. It is translated as CASSEIGVRTDTQYF.

The chain links TRBV30 to TRBJ1-2, with TRBD1 as a possible D gene (5 bases). Germline CDR1 is GTSNPN and CDR2 is SVGIG (reference sequence). With 5 bases removed from V and 5 bases from J, the gap between germline ends came to 15 bases. This CDR3 has 13 residues. CDR3 in amino acids: CAWERGTVYGYTF. The CDR3 DNA reads as TGTGCCTGGGAACGGGGGACGGTGTATGGCTACACCTTC.

V gene TRBV11-2 combines with J gene TRBJ2-4; 15 bases line up with TRBD2. The J segment lost 0 bases and the V segment lost 1 base, leaving 10 bases of the junction unmatched. This CDR3 spans 21 amino acids. CDR1 is SGHAT, CDR2 FQNNGV, per germline. The CDR3 DNA reads as TGTGCCAGCAGCTTAGGGACCCACGGACTAGCGGGGGGGCCAGCCAAAAACATTCAGTACTTC. It translates to CASSLGTHGLAGGPAKNIQYF. The whole variable domain, filled in from reference TRBV11-2 and TRBJ2-4, reads EAGVAQSPRYKIIEKRQSVAFWCNPISGHATLYWYQQILGQGPKLLIQFQNNGVVDDSQLPKDRFSAERLKGVDSTLKIQPAKLEDSAVYLCASSLGTHGLAGGPAKNIQYFGAGTRLSVL.

The V call is TRBV6-1, the J call TRBJ2-7; maybe TRBD2 (5 bases). The CDR3 is made up of 13 amino acids. Germline CDR1 MNHNS, CDR2 SASEGT. V lost 3 bases and J lost 7, with 13 bases in between. CDR3 sequence (DNA): TGTGCCAGCAGTGAGATAAGTGGAGGTGAGCAGTACTTC. Protein: CASSEISGGEQYF.

This chain connects TRBV6-5 to TRBJ2-5, with D possibly being TRBD1 or TRBD2 (5 bases each). V dropped 4 bases and J dropped 1 base, with 28 bases sitting between them. CDR1 MNHEY and CDR2 SVGAGI come from the germline V gene. The CDR3 loop spans 20 amino acids. In DNA, the CDR3 is TGTGCCAGCAGTTTGGCAGGGCACGGGTGGGAGATCGGCTCCCAAGAGACCCAGTACTTC. This gives the protein CASSLAGHGWEIGSQETQYF.

The V call is TRBV14, the J call TRBJ1-1; tentatively, D is TRBD1 (5 bases). V was clipped by 5 bases and J by 1 base, with 11 bases between them. The germline V gene has CDR1 SGHDN and CDR2 FVKESK. The CDR3 is 14 amino acids. Here the CDR3 reads CASSEGRRNTEAFF. The CDR3 DNA reads as TGTGCCAGCAGCGAGGGACGGAGGAACACTGAAGCTTTCTTT.

This chain uses TRBV19 with TRBJ2-6; D is ambiguous. The germline CDR1 and CDR2 sequences are LNHDA and SQIVND (reference sequence). The V gene lost 1 base and the J gene lost 5 bases, with 6 bases spanning the gap. The CDR3 runs 14 residues. The CDR3 is CASSIVSWANVLTF. The CDR3, as DNA: TGTGCCAGTAGTATAGTATCTTGGGCCAACGTCCTGACTTTC.

This clonotype was recorded a few times. This chain connects TRBV10-3 to TRBJ2-1; 9 bases align to TRBD2. Germline CDR1 reads ENHRY; CDR2 reads SYGVKD. CDR3 size: 13 residues. The V and J ends lost 4 bases and 8 bases, in that order; junction bases with no gene match: 3. The CDR3 reads CAISAGLADEQFF. Here the CDR3 DNA reads TGTGCCATCAGTGCGGGACTAGCCGATGAGCAGTTCTTC.

The V call is TRBV4-1, the J call TRBJ2-7; D may be TRBD1 or TRBD2 (5 bases each). The CDR3 is 15 amino acids. CDR1 and CDR2 from the germline V gene are MGHRA and YSYEKL. The V gene lost 6 bases and the J gene lost 7 bases, with 22 bases spanning the gap. CDR3 region: CASRPPGPAYNEQYF. The CDR3 region has the DNA TGCGCCAGCAGGCCCCCGGGGCCAGCCTACAATGAGCAGTACTTC.

V usage is TRBV5-1 and J usage is TRBJ2-1; weak D call: TRBD2 (6 bases). V was clipped by 3 bases and J by 0 bases, with 16 bases between them. The CDR3 runs 17 residues. The germline gives CDR1 SGHRS, CDR2 YFSETQ. The CDR3 is CASSSPIRGSSYNEQFF. CDR3 bases: TGCGCCAGCAGCTCCCCGATTCGGGGGTCCTCCTACAATGAGCAGTTCTTC.

The rearrangement links TRBV4-2 to TRBJ1-6, with 8 bases aligning to TRBD1. Germline lookup yields CDR1 LGHNA and CDR2 YNFKEQ. V trimming: 1 base; J trimming: 3 bases; junction bases outside the gene matches: 5. The CDR3 spans 17 residues. The CDR3 DNA is TGTGCCAGCAGCCAAGCTCCCACAGGGGGCTATAATTCACCCCTCCACTTT. As protein: CASSQAPTGGYNSPLHF.

This clonotype was observed a handful of times. V is TRBV10-3 and J is TRBJ2-7, with 13 bases identical to TRBD2. CDR1 and CDR2 (germline): ENHRY, SYGVKD. CDR3 length: 16 residues. V lost 5 bases to trimming and J lost 1 base; unmatched junction nucleotides: 5. The CDR3 bases are TGTGCCATCAGTTCGGGACTAGCGGGGTCGTCCTACGAGCAGTACTTC. Its translation: CAISSGLAGSSYEQYF.

This clonotype appeared once. The chain carries TRBV19 and TRBJ2-2; no reliable D call. This CDR3 is built from 15 residues. The V end lost 4 bases, the J end lost 0 bases, and 9 bases lay between the germline ends. In germline, CDR1 is LNHDA, CDR2 SQIVND (reference sequence). The CDR3 DNA is TGTGCCAGTAGTAGAACCACTTCGAACACCGGGGAGCTGTTTTTT. It encodes CASSRTTSNTGELFF.

The chain is built from TRBV6-2 or TRBV6-3 and TRBJ1-2; D ambiguous. CDR3 length equals 13 residues. Per the germline V gene, CDR1 is MNHEY and CDR2 is SVGEGT. V lost 5 bases to trimming and J lost 3 bases, with 10 bases between them. Here the CDR3 DNA reads TGTGCCAGCAGTCTGGACGGTCACTATGGCTACACCTTC. Protein: CASSLDGHYGYTF.

This clonotype has a handful of counts. The CDR3 nucleotides read TGCGCCAGCAGCTATTACAAGGAGAGAACCGGGGAGCTGTTTTTT. It codes for CASSYYKERTGELFF. The genes are TRBV4-1 and TRBJ2-2; D remains unclear. V lost 5 bases and J lost 5, with 15 bases in between. This CDR3 comprises 15 residues. From germline, CDR1 is MGHRA and CDR2 YSYEKL.

This clonotype was found a few times. The rearrangement links TRBV6-2 or TRBV6-3 to TRBJ2-3, with D maybe TRBD1 (6 bases). Trimming cost V 2 bases and J 7 bases, with 7 bases left between them. This CDR3 spans 12 amino acids. Germline CDR1 and CDR2: MNHEY and SVGEGT. The CDR3 DNA follows: TGTGCCAGCAGTTACGACAGGAATACGCAGTATTTT. Its protein is CASSYDRNTQYF.

The J gene is TRBJ2-2, the V gene TRBV12-3 or TRBV12-4, with a weak D call TRBD2 (6 bases). V shed 6 bases and J shed 3 bases, with 17 bases lying between them. The CDR3 totals 16 residues. This CDR3 is CASRPGWRGDTGELFF. CDR3 DNA: TGTGCCAGCAGGCCGGGTTGGCGGGGTGACACCGGGGAGCTGTTTTTT.

The gene calls are TRBV6-5 and TRBJ2-5; D is ambiguous. Germline values: CDR1 MNHEY, CDR2 SVGAGI. The CDR3 has 15 residues. Trimming took off 4 bases at V and 9 bases at J, with 21 bases between the two ends. CDR3 amino acids: CASSSDQTESSAQYF. The CDR3 coding sequence is TGTGCCAGCAGTTCCGATCAAACCGAGTCTTCGGCCCAGTACTTC.

This clonotype was detected only once. The chain combines TRBV2 with TRBJ1-6, with a weak D call TRBD1 (5 bases). Trimming removed 7 bases at V and 11 bases at J, with 18 bases between. Per germline, CDR1 SNHLY and CDR2 FYNNEI. The CDR3 is 14 amino acids. The CDR3 DNA follows: TGTGCCAGCAAACCGGGACCGAGAAATCCACCCCTCCACTTT. Translated, it gives CASKPGPRNPPLHF. The complete variable domain, with remaining parts taken from reference TRBV2 and TRBJ1-6, reads EPEVTQTPSHQVTQMGQEVILRCVPISNHLYFYWYRQILGQKVEFLVSFYNNEISEKSEIFDDQFSVERPDGSNFTLKIRSTKLEDSAMYFCASKPGPRNPPLHFGNGTRLTVT.

The chain combines TRBV10-3 with TRBJ2-3; 9 bases fit TRBD2. Losses at the gene ends were 3 bases for V and 2 bases for J; bases not matched to a gene: 6. The CDR3 covers 16 residues. Germline V gene data show CDR1 as ENHRY and CDR2 as SYGVKD. CDR3 amino acids: CAISERAGGPTDTQYF. As DNA, the CDR3 is TGTGCCATCAGTGAACGGGCGGGGGGGCCCACAGATACGCAGTATTTT.

V gene TRBV6-5 combines with J gene TRBJ2-5; TRBD2 matches 11 bases. After removal of 5 bases from V and 5 bases from J, the junction contained 10 bases not matched to a gene. The CDR3 consists of 16 residues. Germline values: CDR1 MNHEY, CDR2 SVGAGI. CDR3 region: CASSPSTSGVGETQYF. The CDR3 DNA reads as TGTGCCAGCAGTCCCTCGACTAGCGGGGTCGGGGAGACCCAGTACTTC.

The J gene is TRBJ2-6, the V gene TRBV7-8; 7 bases line up with TRBD1. The CDR3 runs to 16 residues. The germline V gene encodes CDR1 SGHVS and CDR2 FQNEAQ. The junction had 9 bases not matched to a gene; V was cut back by 6 bases and J by 4 bases. CDR3 DNA: TGTGCCAGCAGACAGCCGACAGGGCAGGGGGCCAACGTCCTGACTTTC. It encodes CASRQPTGQGANVLTF.

This clonotype has only a few counts. The chain carries TRBV12-3 or TRBV12-4 and TRBJ1-5; D is unclear. V was pared by 4 bases and J by 4 bases, with 14 bases between. The CDR3 is 15 amino acids. The CDR3 coding sequence is TGTGCCAGCAGTTCCCTCCCGGACTTGAATCAGCCCCAGCATTTT. Translating gives CASSSLPDLNQPQHF.

About this clonotype itself: A much larger clone is a single base away; this may be a read error. V gene TRBV20-1 combines with J gene TRBJ2-5; tentative D call: TRBD2 (5 bases). V dropped 5 bases and J dropped 7 bases, with 20 bases sitting between them. Germline V gene data show CDR1 as DFQATT and CDR2 as SNEGSKA (reference sequence). CDR3 length: 14 residues. The CDR3 loop is CSAPPPGWEGTQYF. CDR3 in DNA: TGCAGTGCTCCCCCGCCGGGGTGGGAAGGGACCCAGTACTTC.

This chain uses TRBV3-1 with TRBJ2-3, with D possibly being TRBD2 (5 bases). V was shortened by 1 base and J by 5 bases, with 19 bases between the two germline ends. Germline assignment: CDR1 LGHDT and CDR2 YNNKEL (reference sequence). This CDR3 has 17 residues. The CDR3 bases are TGTGCCAGCAGCCAAGTGGCCTCGGTCGGGGTTAAAGATACGCAGTATTTT. Encoded protein: CASSQVASVGVKDTQYF.